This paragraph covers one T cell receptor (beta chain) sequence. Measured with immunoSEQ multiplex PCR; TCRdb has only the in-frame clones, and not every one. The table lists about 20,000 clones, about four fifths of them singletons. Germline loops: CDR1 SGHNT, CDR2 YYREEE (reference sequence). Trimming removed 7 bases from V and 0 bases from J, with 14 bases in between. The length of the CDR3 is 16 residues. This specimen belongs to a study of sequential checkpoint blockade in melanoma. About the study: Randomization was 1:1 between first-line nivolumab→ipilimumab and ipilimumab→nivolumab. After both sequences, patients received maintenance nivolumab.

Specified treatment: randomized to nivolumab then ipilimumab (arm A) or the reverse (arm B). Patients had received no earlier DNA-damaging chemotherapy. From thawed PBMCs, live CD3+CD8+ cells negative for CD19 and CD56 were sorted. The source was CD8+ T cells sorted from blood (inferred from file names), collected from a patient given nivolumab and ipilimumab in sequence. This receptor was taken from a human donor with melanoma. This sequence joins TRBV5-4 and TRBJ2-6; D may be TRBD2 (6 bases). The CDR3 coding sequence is TGTGCCAGCTTCGGGGCGGGGAGCTCTGGGGCCAACGTCCTGACTTTC. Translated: CASFGAGSSGANVLTF. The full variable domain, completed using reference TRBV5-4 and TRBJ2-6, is ETGVTQSPTHLIKTRGQQVTLRCSSQSGHNTVSWYQQALGQGPQFIFQYYREEENGRGNFPPRFSGLQFPNYSSELNVNALELDDSALYLCASFGAGSSGANVLTFGAGSRLTVL.